The 4 T cell receptor beta chains given below trace back to one sample, sequenced in a study of blood T cell repertoires in COVID-19. Assay used: immunoSEQ multiplex PCR; TCRdb lists only in-frame clones, some missing. The sample carries some 220,000 clones, 85% recorded once. The sequenced sample consisted of peripheral blood. The receptors stem from a woman aged 70-85 years with COVID-19, enrolled during active disease.

The chain uses TRBV7-3 and TRBJ2-1, with 11 nucleotides matching TRBD2. Germline V CDR1 and CDR2: SGHTA, FQGTGA. The CDR3 totals 17 residues. The ends lost 1 base at V and 7 bases at J; junction bases unmatched: 9. The CDR3 DNA is TGTGCCAGCAGCTTAATGGCCAATAGCGGGGGGGCGAATGAGCAGTTCTTC. Its protein product is CASSLMANSGGANEQFF.

The V and J genes are TRBV6-4 and TRBJ1-6; D gene uncertain. CDR1 and CDR2 (germline): MRHNA, SNTAGT. V gave up 0 bases and J gave up 7 bases, with 16 bases separating them. This CDR3 is 17 amino acids long. CDR3: CASSDSSPGSSNSPLHF. Here the CDR3 DNA reads TGTGCCAGCAGTGACTCCAGTCCGGGGTCCTCCAATTCACCCCTCCACTTT.

The chain uses TRBV30 and TRBJ1-1; D uncertain. In germline, CDR1 is GTSNPN, CDR2 SVGIG (reference sequence). CDR3 length: 15 amino acids. V lost 4 bases and J 1 base, leaving 16 bases between the germline ends. CDR3 nucleotides: TGTGCCTGGACTACTTCAGGCCGATGGAACACTGAAGCTTTCTTT. This encodes CAWTTSGRWNTEAFF.

This chain connects TRBV6-1 to TRBJ1-1; no definite D call. Trimming stripped 2 bases from V and 3 bases from J, with 7 bases between. This CDR3 has 13 amino acids. Per germline, CDR1 MNHNS and CDR2 SASEGT. This chain's CDR3 is CASSEMSDTEAFF. The CDR3 DNA reads TGTGCCAGCAGTGAAATGAGTGACACTGAAGCTTTCTTT.